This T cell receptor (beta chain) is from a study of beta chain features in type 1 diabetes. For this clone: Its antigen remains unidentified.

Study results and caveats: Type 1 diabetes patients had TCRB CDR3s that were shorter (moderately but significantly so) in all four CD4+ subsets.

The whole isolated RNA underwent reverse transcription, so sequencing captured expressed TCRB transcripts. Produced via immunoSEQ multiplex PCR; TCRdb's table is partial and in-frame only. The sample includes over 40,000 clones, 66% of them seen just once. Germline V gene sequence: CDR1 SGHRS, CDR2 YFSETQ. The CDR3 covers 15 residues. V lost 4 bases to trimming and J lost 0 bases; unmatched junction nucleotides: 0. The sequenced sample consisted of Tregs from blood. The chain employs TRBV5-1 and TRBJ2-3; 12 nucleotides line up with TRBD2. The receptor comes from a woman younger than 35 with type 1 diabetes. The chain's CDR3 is CASSGLAGSTDTQYF. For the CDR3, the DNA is TGCGCCAGCAGCGGACTAGCGGGGAGCACAGATACGCAGTATTTT.